Given below is one T cell receptor (beta chain) in context. Antigen unknown. These data are taken from a study of T cells in localized non-small cell lung cancer. The repertoire was sequenced with immunoSEQ multiplex PCR; TCRdb's copy has only in-frame clones and lacks some. The data show around 70,000 clones, around 85% seen once. Whole-study results and caveats: In uninvolved adjacent lung, T cell clonality reached its highest value, exceeding tumor. Sequencing was restricted to one tumor region; therefore, heterogeneity remains possible.

Trimming cost V 0 bases and J 10 bases, with 16 bases left between them. The CDR3 has 15 residues. Germline V gene sequence: CDR1 SGDLS, CDR2 YYNGEE. This TCR derives from a female donor older than 55 with stage I lung adenocarcinoma. J is TRBJ1-4 and V is TRBV9; weak D call: TRBD1 (5 bases). The source material was peripheral blood, sampled before any cancer treatment. CDR3 DNA: TGTGCCAGCAGCGTAGGCCCCACATTGAGGGGAAAACTGTTTTTT. This encodes CASSVGPTLRGKLFF. Together with reference TRBV9 and TRBJ1-4, the CDR3 gives the full variable domain: DSGVTQTPKHLITATGQRVTLRCSPRSGDLSVYWYQQSLDQGLQFLIQYYNGEERAKGNILERFSAQQFPDLHSELNLSSLELGDSALYFCASSVGPTLRGKLFFGSGTQLSVL.